The clone carrying this T cell receptor beta chain was detected many times. The antigen remains unidentified. The data derive from a study of CD8 T cells in ankylosing spondylitis. Study conclusions and caveats: It was reported that disease-linked clones were significantly enriched in matched ankylosing spondylitis synovial fluid.

TCRdb processed the 5' RACE reads anew with MiXCR; each CDR3 protein has one entry. The table lists roughly 86,000 distinct CDR3 sequences, just under 9% of them singletons. V was pared by 2 bases and J by 3 bases, with 4 bases of the junction left unmatched. This CDR3 has 14 residues. Germline CDR1 reads MGHDK; CDR2 reads SYGVNS. The chain joins TRBV25-1 to TRBJ2-7, with 7 nucleotides matching TRBD1. The sequencing input was blood, either unsorted or a sorted T cell fraction (not recorded which). The TCR was taken from a male donor with ankylosing spondylitis or in good health (not recorded which). The CDR3 bases are TGTGCCAGCAGTGAAGACAGGGAGAGCTACGAGCAGTACTTC. It encodes CASSEDRESYEQYF.